A selection of T cell receptor beta chains follows, all from one sample in a study of CD8+ T cells in alopecia areata. This table comes from immunoSEQ multiplex PCR, and its TCRdb copy is limited to in-frame clones, with some not included. The repertoire has approximately 150,000 clones, 50% to 65% of them found once; the top ten carry around 4.8%. The sequenced sample consisted of CD4+ T cells sorted from blood. The source is a human donor in good health. Both conserved end residues are trimmed from each CDR3. Fields, in order: V gene, CDR3 protein.

TRBV28,ASSFGGRAEQY
TRBV29-1,SVVPGQTYEQY
TRBV30,AWSDEGEAF
TRBV7-9,ASSWGQLNTGELF
TRBV11-2,ASSSQGINTGELF
TRBV5-4,ASSKERVPVEQY
TRBV15,ATSRGRDGIIETQY
TRBV7-9,ASSAAGAPYGYT
TRBV5-1,ASSLTGPFLYEQY
TRBV5-1,ASSLGTGFYQPQH
TRBV2,ASSRTRGLAGEGTDTQY
TRBV19,ASSHRGLDIQY
TRBV30,ACRRGWETQY
TRBV27,ASGLQGIQQY
TRBV6-6,ASSLDRASYEQY
TRBV7-9,ASTSTGTGYGYT
TRBV4-1,ASSQDMTGVRGYT
TRBV25-1,ASSDGYGYT
TRBV20-1,SASREAEQF
TRBV29-1,SASGQGARGYT
TRBV15,ATSRAGRLTSYEQY
TRBV29-1,SVGQGWNIQY
TRBV4-1,ASSQDRGGHQPQH
TRBV29-1,SAGGRLNYEQY